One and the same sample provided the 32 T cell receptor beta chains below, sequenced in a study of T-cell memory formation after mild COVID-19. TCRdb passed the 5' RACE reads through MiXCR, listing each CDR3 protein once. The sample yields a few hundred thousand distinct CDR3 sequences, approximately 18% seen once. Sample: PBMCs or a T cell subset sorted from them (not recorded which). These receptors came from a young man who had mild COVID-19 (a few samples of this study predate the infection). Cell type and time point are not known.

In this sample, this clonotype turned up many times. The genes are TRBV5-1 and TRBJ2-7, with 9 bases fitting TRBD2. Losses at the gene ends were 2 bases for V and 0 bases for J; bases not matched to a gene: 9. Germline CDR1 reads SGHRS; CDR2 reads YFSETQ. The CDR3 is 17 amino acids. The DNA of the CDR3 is TGCGCCAGCAGCTTTTTTGGAGCGGGGGGTTCCTCCTACGAGCAGTACGTC. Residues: CASSFFGAGGSSYEQYV.

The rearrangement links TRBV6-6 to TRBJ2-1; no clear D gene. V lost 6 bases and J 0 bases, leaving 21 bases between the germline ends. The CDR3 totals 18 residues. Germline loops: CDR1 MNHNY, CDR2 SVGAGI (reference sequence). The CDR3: CASRRRPTNWSSYNEQFF. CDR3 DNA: TGTGCCAGCAGGCGCCGGCCTACTAACTGGAGCTCCTACAATGAGCAGTTCTTC.

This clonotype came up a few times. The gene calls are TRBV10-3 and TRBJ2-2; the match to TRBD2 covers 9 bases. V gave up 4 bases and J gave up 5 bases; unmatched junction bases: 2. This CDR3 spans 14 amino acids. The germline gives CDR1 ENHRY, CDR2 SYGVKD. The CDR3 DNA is TGTGCCATCAGTGCGAGCGGGGGGACCGGGGAGCTGTTTTTT. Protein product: CAISASGGTGELFF.

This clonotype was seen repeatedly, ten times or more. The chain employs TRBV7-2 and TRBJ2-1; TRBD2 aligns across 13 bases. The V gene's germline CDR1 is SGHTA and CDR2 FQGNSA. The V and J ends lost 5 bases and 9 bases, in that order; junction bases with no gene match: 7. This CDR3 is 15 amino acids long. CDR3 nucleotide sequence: TGTGCCAGCAGCCACAGACTAGCGGGGGGCCCTGAGCAGTTCTTC. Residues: CASSHRLAGGPEQFF. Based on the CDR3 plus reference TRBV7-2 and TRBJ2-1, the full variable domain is GAGVSQSPSNKVTEKGKDVELRCDPISGHTALYWYRQSLGQGLEFLIYFQGNSAPDKSGLPSDRFSAERTGGSVSTLTIQRTQQEDSAVYLCASSHRLAGGPEQFFGPGTRLTVL.

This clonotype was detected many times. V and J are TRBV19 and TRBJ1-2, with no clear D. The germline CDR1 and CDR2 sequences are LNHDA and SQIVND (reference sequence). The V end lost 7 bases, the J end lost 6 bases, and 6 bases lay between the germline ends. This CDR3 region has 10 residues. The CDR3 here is CASKADGYTF. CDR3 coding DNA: TGTGCCAGTAAGGCGGATGGCTACACCTTC.

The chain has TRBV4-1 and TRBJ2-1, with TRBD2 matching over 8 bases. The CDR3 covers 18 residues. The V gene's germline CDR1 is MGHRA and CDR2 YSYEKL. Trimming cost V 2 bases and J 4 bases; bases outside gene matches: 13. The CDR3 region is CASSQFTAGAGAYNEQFF. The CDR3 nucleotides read TGCGCCAGCAGCCAATTCACGGCGGGAGCGGGGGCTTACAATGAGCAGTTCTTC.

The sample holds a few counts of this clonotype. Written as DNA, the CDR3 is TGTGCCACCAGCAGATCCTACCCCGGACAGGGGGCCACCGGGGAGCTGTTTTTT. This gives the protein CATSRSYPGQGATGELFF. This chain links TRBV15 with TRBJ2-2; 11 bases align to TRBD1. V dropped 2 bases and J dropped 4; count of bases not matched to a gene: 9. The CDR3 has 18 amino acids. The germline V gene encodes CDR1 LNHNV and CDR2 YYDKDF (reference sequence).

CDR3 nucleotides: TGCAGTGCCCCGGACTCGAGGGAGCAGTTCTTC. Amino acid sequence: CSAPDSREQFF. V is TRBV20-1 and J is TRBJ2-1; D perhaps matches TRBD2 (5 bases). Germline V gene lookup returns CDR1 DFQATT and CDR2 SNEGSKA (reference sequence). The CDR3 extends over 11 amino acids. Deletions cut 6 bases from V and 10 bases from J, with 13 bases between.

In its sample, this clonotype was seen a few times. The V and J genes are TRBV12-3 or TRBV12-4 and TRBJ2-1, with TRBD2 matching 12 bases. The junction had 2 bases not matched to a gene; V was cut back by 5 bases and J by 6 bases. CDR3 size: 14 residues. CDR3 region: CASSRLAGVNEQFF. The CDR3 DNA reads TGTGCCAGCAGTCGACTAGCGGGGGTCAATGAGCAGTTCTTC.

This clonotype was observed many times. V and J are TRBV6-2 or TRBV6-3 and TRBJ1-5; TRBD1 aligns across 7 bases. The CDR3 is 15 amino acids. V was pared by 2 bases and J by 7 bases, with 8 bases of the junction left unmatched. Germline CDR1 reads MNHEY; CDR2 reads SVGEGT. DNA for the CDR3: TGTGCCAGCAGTTACCACGAACGGACAGGACAGCCCCAGCATTTT. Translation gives CASSYHERTGQPQHF.

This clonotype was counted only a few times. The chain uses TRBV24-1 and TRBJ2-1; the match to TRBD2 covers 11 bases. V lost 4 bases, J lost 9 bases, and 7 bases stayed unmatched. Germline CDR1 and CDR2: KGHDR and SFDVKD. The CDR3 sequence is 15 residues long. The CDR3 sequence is CATSESSGGPIEQFF. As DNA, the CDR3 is TGTGCCACCAGTGAATCTAGCGGGGGGCCGATTGAGCAGTTCTTC.

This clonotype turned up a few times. CDR3 sequence: CSVEGGGDTQYF. The CDR3 DNA is TGCAGCGTTGAAGGGGGAGGAGATACGCAGTATTTT. J is TRBJ2-3 and V is TRBV29-1; tentative D call: TRBD2 (6 bases). Trimming removed 1 base at V and 5 bases at J, with 7 bases between. The germline gives CDR1 SQVTM, CDR2 ANQGSEA. The CDR3 spans 12 residues.

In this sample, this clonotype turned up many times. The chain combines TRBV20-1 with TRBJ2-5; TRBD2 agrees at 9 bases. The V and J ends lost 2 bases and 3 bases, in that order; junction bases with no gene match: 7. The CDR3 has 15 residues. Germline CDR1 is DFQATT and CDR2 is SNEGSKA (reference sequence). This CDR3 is CSARLAGSWEETQYF. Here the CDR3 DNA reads TGCAGTGCTAGACTAGCGGGGAGTTGGGAAGAGACCCAGTACTTC.

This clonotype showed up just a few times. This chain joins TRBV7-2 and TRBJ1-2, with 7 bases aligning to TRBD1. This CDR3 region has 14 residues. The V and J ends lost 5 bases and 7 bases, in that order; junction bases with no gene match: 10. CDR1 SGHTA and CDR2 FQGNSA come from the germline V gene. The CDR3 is CASSASTGVGGYTF. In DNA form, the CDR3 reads TGTGCCAGCAGCGCCAGCACAGGGGTCGGTGGCTACACCTTC.

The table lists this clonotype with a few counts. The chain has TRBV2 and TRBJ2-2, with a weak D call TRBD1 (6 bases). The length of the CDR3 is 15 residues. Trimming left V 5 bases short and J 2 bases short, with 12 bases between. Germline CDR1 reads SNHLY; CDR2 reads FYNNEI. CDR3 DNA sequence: TGTGCCAGCAGTCTACAGGGTCCCAACACCGGGGAGCTGTTTTTT. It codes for CASSLQGPNTGELFF.

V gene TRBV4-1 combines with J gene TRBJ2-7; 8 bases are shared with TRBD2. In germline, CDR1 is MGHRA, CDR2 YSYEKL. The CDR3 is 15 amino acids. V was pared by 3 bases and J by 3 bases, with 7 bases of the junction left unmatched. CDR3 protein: CASSQSGGQVYEQYF. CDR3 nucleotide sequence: TGCGCCAGCAGCCAGTCGGGAGGGCAGGTCTACGAGCAGTACTTC.

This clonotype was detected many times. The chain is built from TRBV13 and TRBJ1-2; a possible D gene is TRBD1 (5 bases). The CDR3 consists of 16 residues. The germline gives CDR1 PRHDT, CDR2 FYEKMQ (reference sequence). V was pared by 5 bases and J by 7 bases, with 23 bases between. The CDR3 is CASSRGRAALDRGYTF. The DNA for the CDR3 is TGTGCCAGCAGCCGGGGCAGGGCCGCCCTCGATCGTGGCTACACCTTC. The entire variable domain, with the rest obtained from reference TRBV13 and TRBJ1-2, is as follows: AAGVIQSPRHLIKEKRETATLKCYPIPRHDTVYWYQQGPGQDPQFLISFYEKMQSDKGSIPDRFSAQQFSDYHSELNMSSLELGDSALYFCASSRGRAALDRGYTFGSGTRLTVV.

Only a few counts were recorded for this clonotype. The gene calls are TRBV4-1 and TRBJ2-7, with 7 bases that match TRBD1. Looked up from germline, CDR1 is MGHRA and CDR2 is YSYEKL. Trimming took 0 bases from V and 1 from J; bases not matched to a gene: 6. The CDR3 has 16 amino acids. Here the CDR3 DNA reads TGCGCCAGCAGCCAAGATCTGGAACAGGGGTCCTACGAGCAGTACTTC. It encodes CASSQDLEQGSYEQYF.

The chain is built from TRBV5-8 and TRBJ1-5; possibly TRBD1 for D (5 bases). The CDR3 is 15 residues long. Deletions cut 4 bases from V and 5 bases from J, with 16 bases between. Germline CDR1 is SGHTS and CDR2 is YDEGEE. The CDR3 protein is CASSPDSLLYQPQHF. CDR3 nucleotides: TGTGCCAGCAGCCCCGACAGCCTACTATATCAGCCCCAGCATTTT.

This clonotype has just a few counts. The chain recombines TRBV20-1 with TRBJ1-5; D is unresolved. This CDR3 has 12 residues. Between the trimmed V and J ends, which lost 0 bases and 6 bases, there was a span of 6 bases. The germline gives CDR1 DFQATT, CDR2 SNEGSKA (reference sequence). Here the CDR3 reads CSAREFFQPQHF. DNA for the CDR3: TGCAGTGCTAGAGAGTTCTTTCAGCCCCAGCATTTT.

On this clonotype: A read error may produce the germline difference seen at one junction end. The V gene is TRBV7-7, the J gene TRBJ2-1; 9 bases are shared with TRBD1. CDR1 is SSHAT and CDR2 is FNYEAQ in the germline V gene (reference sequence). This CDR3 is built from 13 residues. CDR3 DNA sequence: TGTGCTAGCAGCTTGACAGGGGGTAGTGAGCAGTTCTTC. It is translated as CASSLTGGSEQFF. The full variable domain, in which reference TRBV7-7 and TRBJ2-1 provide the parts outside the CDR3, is GAGVSQSPRYKVTKRGQDVTLRCDPISSHATLYWYQQALGQGPEFLTYFNYEAQPDKSGLPSDRFSAERPEGSISTLTIQRTEQRDSAMYRCASSLTGGSEQFFGPGTRLTVL.

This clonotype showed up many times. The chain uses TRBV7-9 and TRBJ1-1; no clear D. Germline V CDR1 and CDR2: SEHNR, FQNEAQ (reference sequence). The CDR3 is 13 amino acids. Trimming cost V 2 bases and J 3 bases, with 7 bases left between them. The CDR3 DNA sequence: TGTGCCAGCAGCTTATCAGCTGACACTGAAGCTTTCTTT. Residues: CASSLSADTEAFF.

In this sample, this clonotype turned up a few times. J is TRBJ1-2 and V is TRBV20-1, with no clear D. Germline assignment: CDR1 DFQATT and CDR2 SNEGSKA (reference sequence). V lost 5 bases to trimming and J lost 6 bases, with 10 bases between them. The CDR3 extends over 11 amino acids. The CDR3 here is CSADRVNGYTF. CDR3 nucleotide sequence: TGCAGTGCTGATCGGGTTAATGGCTACACCTTC.

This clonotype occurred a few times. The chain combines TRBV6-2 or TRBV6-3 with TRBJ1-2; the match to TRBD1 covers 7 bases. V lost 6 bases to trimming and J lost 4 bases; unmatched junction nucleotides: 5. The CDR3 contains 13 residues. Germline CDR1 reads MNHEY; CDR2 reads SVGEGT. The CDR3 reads CASSRRQGYGYTF. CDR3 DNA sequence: TGTGCCAGCAGCAGGAGACAGGGCTATGGCTACACCTTC.

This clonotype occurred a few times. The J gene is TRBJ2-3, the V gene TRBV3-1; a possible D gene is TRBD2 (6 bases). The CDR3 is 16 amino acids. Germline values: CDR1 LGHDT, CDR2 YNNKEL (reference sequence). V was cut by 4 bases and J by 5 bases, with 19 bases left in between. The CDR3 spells CASSPPGLSSGDTQYF. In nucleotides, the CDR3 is TGTGCCAGCAGCCCTCCGGGACTCTCCAGTGGAGATACGCAGTATTTT.

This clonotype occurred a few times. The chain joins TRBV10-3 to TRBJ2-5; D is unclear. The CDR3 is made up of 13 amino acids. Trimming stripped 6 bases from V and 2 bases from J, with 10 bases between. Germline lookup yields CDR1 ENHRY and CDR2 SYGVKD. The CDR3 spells CAISQDVQETQYF. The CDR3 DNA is TGTGCCATCAGCCAAGACGTACAAGAGACCCAGTACTTC.

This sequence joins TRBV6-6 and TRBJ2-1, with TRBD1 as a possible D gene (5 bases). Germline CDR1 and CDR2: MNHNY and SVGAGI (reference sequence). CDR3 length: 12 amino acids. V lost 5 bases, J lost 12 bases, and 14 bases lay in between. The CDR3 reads CASSTPGPGQFF. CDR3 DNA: TGTGCCAGCAGTACACCAGGGCCGGGGCAGTTCTTC.

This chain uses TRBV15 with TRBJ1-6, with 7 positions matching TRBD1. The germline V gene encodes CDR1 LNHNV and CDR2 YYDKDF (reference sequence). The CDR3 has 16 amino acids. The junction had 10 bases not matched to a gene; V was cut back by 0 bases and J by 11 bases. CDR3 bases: TGTGCCACCAGCAGAGACCTCGGGGAGGGGGCGGCACCCCTCCACTTT. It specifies CATSRDLGEGAAPLHF.

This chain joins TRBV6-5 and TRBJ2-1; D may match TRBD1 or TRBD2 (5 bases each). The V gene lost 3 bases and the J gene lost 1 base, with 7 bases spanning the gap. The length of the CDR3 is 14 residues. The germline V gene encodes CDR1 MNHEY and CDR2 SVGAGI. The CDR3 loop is CASSYGTSYNEQFF. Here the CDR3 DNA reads TGTGCCAGCAGTTATGGGACGTCCTACAATGAGCAGTTCTTC.

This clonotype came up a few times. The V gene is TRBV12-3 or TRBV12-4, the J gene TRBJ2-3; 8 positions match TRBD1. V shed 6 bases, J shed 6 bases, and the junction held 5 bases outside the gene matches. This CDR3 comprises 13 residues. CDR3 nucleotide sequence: TGTGCCAGCAGGGACAGGGTCCCTGATACGCAGTATTTT. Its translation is CASRDRVPDTQYF.

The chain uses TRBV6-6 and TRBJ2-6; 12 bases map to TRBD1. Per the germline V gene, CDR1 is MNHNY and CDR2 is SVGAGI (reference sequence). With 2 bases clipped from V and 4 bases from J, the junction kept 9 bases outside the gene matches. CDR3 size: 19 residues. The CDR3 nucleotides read TGTGCCAGCAGTTACGCACTGGGACAGGGGGCGAGAGGGGCCAACGTCCTGACTTTC. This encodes CASSYALGQGARGANVLTF.

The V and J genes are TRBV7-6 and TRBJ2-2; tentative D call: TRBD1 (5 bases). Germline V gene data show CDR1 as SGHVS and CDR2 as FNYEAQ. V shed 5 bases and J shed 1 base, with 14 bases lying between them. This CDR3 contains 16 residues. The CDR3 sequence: CASSPYRTGNTGELFF. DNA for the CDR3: TGTGCCAGCAGCCCTTACAGGACGGGGAACACCGGGGAGCTGTTTTTT.